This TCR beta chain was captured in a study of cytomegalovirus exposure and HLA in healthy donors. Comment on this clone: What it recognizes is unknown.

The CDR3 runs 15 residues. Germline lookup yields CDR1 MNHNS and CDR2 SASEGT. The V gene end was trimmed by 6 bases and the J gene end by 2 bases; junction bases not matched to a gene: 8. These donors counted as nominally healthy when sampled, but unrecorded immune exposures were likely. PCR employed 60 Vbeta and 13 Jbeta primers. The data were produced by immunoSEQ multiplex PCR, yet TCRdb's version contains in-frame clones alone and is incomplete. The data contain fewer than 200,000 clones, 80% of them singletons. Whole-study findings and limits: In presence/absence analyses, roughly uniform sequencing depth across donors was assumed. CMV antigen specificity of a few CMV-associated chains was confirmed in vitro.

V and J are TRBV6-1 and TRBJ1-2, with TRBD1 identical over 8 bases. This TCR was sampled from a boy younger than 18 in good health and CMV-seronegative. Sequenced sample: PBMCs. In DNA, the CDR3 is TGTGCCAGCAGGGGGACAGGAAGCGAGAACTATGGCTACACCTTC. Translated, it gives CASRGTGSENYGYTF.